The clone carrying this TCR beta chain has just one count. CDR3 length: 16 amino acids. J was trimmed by 3 bases and V by 0 bases; bases with no gene match: 3. Germline V gene lookup returns CDR1 LGHNA and CDR2 YNFKEQ. The entry originates in a study of technical replicates of blood from several donors. The assay was immunoSEQ multiplex PCR, and TCRdb's table has in-frame clones only and misses some. The table lists tens of thousands of clones, almost 97% of them singletons. This clonotype was sampled from a human donor in good health. Sequencing was carried out using T cells isolated from PBMCs. V gene TRBV4-2 combines with J gene TRBJ2-1, with TRBD2 identical over 9 bases. The CDR3 DNA reads as TGTGCCAGCAGCCAAGACTCTAGCGGGATCTACAATGAGCAGTTCTTC. Protein: CASSQDSSGIYNEQFF.